These 19 T cell receptor beta chains were sequenced from one sample in a study of blood T cell repertoires in COVID-19. The method was immunoSEQ multiplex PCR; TCRdb's version includes in-frame clones alone and lacks a portion of them. Of roughly 150,000 clones listed, 80% to 90% were seen once; the top ten hold 15%. Sample: peripheral blood. Receptor source: a middle-aged woman with acute or convalescent COVID-19.

V usage is TRBV18 and J usage is TRBJ1-1; unclear D gene. The V end was cut by 4 bases, the J end by 1 base, with 16 bases between. The CDR3 is 16 residues long. CDR1 and CDR2 from the germline V gene are KGHSH and LQKENI. In nucleotides, the CDR3 is TGTGCCAGCTCACTAGTTAACGGAGGCCGGAACACTGAAGCTTTCTTT. It is translated as CASSLVNGGRNTEAFF.

The J gene is TRBJ2-1, the V gene TRBV2; 9 bases are shared with TRBD2. The junction had 12 bases not matched to a gene; V was cut back by 4 bases and J by 5 bases. The CDR3 consists of 17 residues. The germline CDR1 and CDR2 sequences are SNHLY and FYNNEI. The CDR3 DNA reads TGTGCCAGCAGTGTTAATGAGTTACCTAGCGGGGACAATGAGCAGTTCTTC. Translation: CASSVNELPSGDNEQFF.

The V call is TRBV7-3, the J call TRBJ2-7; TRBD1 matches at 7 bases. Germline trimming cut 5 bases from V and 5 bases from J; bases unmatched to any gene: 6. CDR1 is SGHTA and CDR2 is FQGTGA in the germline V gene. The length of the CDR3 is 13 residues. The CDR3 region has the DNA TGTGCCAGCAGCAAAGACAGGGATGACGAGCAGTACTTC. Its translation is CASSKDRDDEQYF.

This rearrangement joins TRBV2 to TRBJ1-5; TRBD1 aligns across 10 bases. V was clipped by 9 bases and J by 0 bases; unmatched bases: 2. Germline CDR1 and CDR2: SNHLY and FYNNEI. The CDR3 length is 14 residues. CDR3 nucleotides: TGTGCCAGGGGGACAGGGGTTAGCAATCAGCCCCAGCATTTT. This encodes CARGTGVSNQPQHF.

The chain has TRBV5-4 and TRBJ2-7, with 9 positions matching TRBD1. The CDR3 runs to 16 residues. From germline, CDR1 is SGHNT and CDR2 YYREEE (reference sequence). V trimming: 3 bases; J trimming: 6 bases; junction bases outside the gene matches: 13. CDR3 DNA sequence: TGTGCCAGCAGCTCTATGGGCCCAGGACAGGGGTCCGAGCAGTACTTC. Its translation: CASSSMGPGQGSEQYF.

J is TRBJ2-1 and V is TRBV7-8; TRBD2 aligns across 7 bases. J gave up 0 bases and V 0 bases, and 5 bases lay outside the gene matches. Germline V CDR1 and CDR2: SGHVS, FQNEAQ. The CDR3 consists of 17 residues. The CDR3 DNA sequence: TGTGCCAGCAGCTTAGCGATCGGCGGGAGCTCCTACAATGAGCAGTTCTTC. It specifies CASSLAIGGSSYNEQFF.

The chain carries TRBV20-1 and TRBJ2-3, with D perhaps TRBD1 (5 bases). The V end lost 3 bases, the J end lost 2 bases, and 12 bases lay between the germline ends. Per germline, CDR1 DFQATT and CDR2 SNEGSKA (reference sequence). The CDR3 totals 14 residues. DNA for the CDR3: TGCAGTGCTAGTTTTACAGGTTCCACAGATACGCAGTATTTT. Translation: CSASFTGSTDTQYF.

The chain recombines TRBV12-3 or TRBV12-4 with TRBJ2-5, with a weak D call TRBD1 (6 bases). With 6 bases removed from V and 7 bases from J, the gap between germline ends came to 15 bases. The CDR3 length is 13 residues. CDR3 amino acids: CASSQDRRATQYF. CDR3 in DNA: TGTGCCAGCAGCCAGGACAGACGGGCGACCCAGTACTTC.

The V gene is TRBV2, the J gene TRBJ1-6; 7 bases line up with TRBD1. From germline, CDR1 is SNHLY and CDR2 FYNNEI. With V trimmed by 1 base and J by 6 bases, 0 bases remained unmatched. The CDR3 extends over 14 amino acids. CDR3 nucleotides: TGTGCCAGCAGTGAAGAGGGGGCTAATTCACCCCTCCACTTT. This gives the protein CASSEEGANSPLHF.

This clone was counted a single time. The chain employs TRBV6-1 and TRBJ2-3; D ambiguous. The germline CDR1 and CDR2 sequences are MNHNS and SASEGT. The CDR3 is 15 amino acids. V dropped 2 bases and J dropped 4 bases, with 13 bases sitting between them. CDR3 residues: CASSEYALVADTQYF. The CDR3 nucleotides read TGTGCCAGCAGTGAATATGCGTTGGTCGCAGATACGCAGTATTTT.

The chain carries TRBV18 and TRBJ2-1, with 7 positions matching TRBD2. The germline CDR1 and CDR2 sequences are KGHSH and LQKENI. The CDR3 extends over 14 amino acids. V lost 2 bases and J lost 7; bases outside the gene matches: 5. The CDR3 reads CASSPGTGGNEQFF. The CDR3 coding sequence is TGTGCCAGCTCACCAGGTACGGGGGGTAATGAGCAGTTCTTC.

The V call is TRBV9, the J call TRBJ1-1, with 8 bases matching TRBD1. Trimming took 3 bases from V and 4 from J; bases not matched to a gene: 5. This CDR3 has 14 residues. The germline gives CDR1 SGDLS, CDR2 YYNGEE. CDR3 protein: CASSETGAITEAFF. DNA of the CDR3: TGTGCCAGCAGCGAGACAGGGGCGATCACTGAAGCTTTCTTT.

This clone has only a few counts. V usage is TRBV5-6 and J usage is TRBJ2-3, with 16 positions matching TRBD2. Trimming removed 4 bases from V and 2 bases from J; junction bases left unmatched: 10. CDR1 SGHDT and CDR2 YYEEEE come from the germline V gene. The CDR3 sequence is 19 residues long. CDR3: CASSPGLAGGLADTDTQYF. DNA of the CDR3: TGTGCCAGCAGCCCGGGACTAGCGGGGGGGCTCGCCGACACAGATACGCAGTATTTT.

This chain connects TRBV2 to TRBJ1-3; D possibly corresponds to TRBD1 (6 bases). The CDR3 sequence is 16 residues long. V was clipped by 3 bases and J by 1 base, with 13 bases between them. Looked up from germline, CDR1 is SNHLY and CDR2 is FYNNEI. This CDR3 reads CASSEGDRNSGNTIYF. The CDR3 coding sequence is TGTGCCAGCAGTGAGGGAGACAGGAATTCTGGAAACACCATATATTTT.

The chain is built from TRBV7-9 and TRBJ2-4; possibly TRBD2 for D (6 bases). Germline CDR1 and CDR2: SEHNR and FQNEAQ (reference sequence). The CDR3 length is 16 residues. Trimming left V 2 bases short and J 0 bases short, with 11 bases between. The CDR3 nucleotides are TGTGCCAGCAGCTTATCCGGGGGTCTAGCCAAAAACATTCAGTACTTC. Protein: CASSLSGGLAKNIQYF. Full variable domain (missing parts from reference TRBV7-9 and TRBJ2-4): DTGVSQNPRHKITKRGQNVTFRCDPISEHNRLYWYRQTLGQGPEFLTYFQNEAQLEKSRLLSDRFSAERPKGSFSTLEIQRTEQGDSAMYLCASSLSGGLAKNIQYFGAGTRLSVL.

This clone is a singleton in its sample. The V gene is TRBV9, the J gene TRBJ2-3, with D possibly matching TRBD1 (6 bases). CDR3 length: 16 amino acids. Germline V lookup: CDR1 SGDLS, CDR2 YYNGEE. Trimming took 4 bases from V and 5 from J, leaving 20 bases between them. The CDR3 reads CASSKGTFGAGDTQYF. CDR3 in DNA: TGTGCCAGCAGCAAGGGGACATTTGGGGCGGGAGATACGCAGTATTTT.

The rearrangement links TRBV6-5 to TRBJ1-2; no clear D gene. V was shortened by 8 bases and J by 1 base, with 11 bases between the two germline ends. This CDR3 is 13 amino acids long. Per germline, CDR1 MNHEY and CDR2 SVGAGI. The CDR3 DNA is TGTGCCAGCTCCACTCCTAATAACTATGGCTACACCTTC. Protein sequence: CASSTPNNYGYTF.

The chain is built from TRBV2 and TRBJ1-2; D ambiguous. The CDR3 length is 12 residues. The germline V gene has CDR1 SNHLY and CDR2 FYNNEI. V lost 8 bases and J lost 5, with 12 bases in between. CDR3 DNA: TGTGCCAGCGAGGCAAGAGGGTATGGCTACACCTTC. Amino acid sequence: CASEARGYGYTF.

This rearrangement joins TRBV15 to TRBJ1-2; D might be TRBD1 (5 bases). Trimming shortened V by 0 bases and J by 4 bases, and 15 bases separated the two germline ends. Looked up from germline, CDR1 is LNHNV and CDR2 is YYDKDF (reference sequence). The CDR3 totals 16 residues. The chain's CDR3 is CATSRDVAGLGYGYTF. CDR3 DNA: TGTGCCACCAGCAGAGATGTTGCAGGGTTAGGCTATGGCTACACCTTC.